Each of the 19 T cell receptor beta chains below was sequenced from the same sample in a study of shared clonotypes between healthy human individuals. TCRdb keeps only in-frame clones here, not all; method: immunoSEQ multiplex PCR. The profile covers 1.5 million to 1.9 million clones, with roughly 98% appearing a single time and approximately 0.45% taken by the ten largest. The sequenced sample was naive CD4+ T cells sorted from blood. The subset denotes: CD45RA+ positively selected. Receptors originate from a man aged 25 to 40 in good health.

DNA of the CDR3: TGTGCCAGTGCGAGGCAGGGCCAATCCTACGAGCAGTACTTC. Translated: CASARQGQSYEQYF. The V call is TRBV19, the J call TRBJ2-7, with D possibly being TRBD1 (5 bases). This CDR3 has 14 residues. The V gene's germline CDR1 is LNHDA and CDR2 SQIVND (reference sequence). The V end lost 8 bases, the J end lost 1 base, and 15 bases lay between the germline ends. Full variable domain (outside the CDR3, taken from reference TRBV19 and TRBJ2-7): DGGITQSPKYLFRKEGQNVTLSCEQNLNHDAMYWYRQDPGQGLRLIYYSQIVNDFQKGDIAEGYSVSREKKESFPLTVTSAQKNPTAFYLCASARQGQSYEQYFGPGTRLTVT.

This clone was picked up one time. The chain has TRBV10-3 and TRBJ1-2; D unresolved. The CDR3 length is 15 residues. CDR1 and CDR2 (germline): ENHRY, SYGVKD. V gave up 8 bases and J gave up 0 bases, with 16 bases separating them. CDR3 residues: CAIRHEVRSNYGYTF. CDR3 bases: TGTGCCATCCGACATGAGGTGCGGTCTAACTATGGCTACACCTTC.

The rearrangement uses TRBV5-1 and TRBJ2-1; 9 bases fit TRBD2. Germline CDR1 reads SGHRS; CDR2 reads YFSETQ. With V trimmed by 3 bases and J by 0 bases, 1 base remained unmatched. The CDR3 totals 15 residues. CDR3 DNA sequence: TGCGCCAGCAGCTCAGCGGGAGGCTCCTACAATGAGCAGTTCTTC. It translates to CASSSAGGSYNEQFF.

This chain connects TRBV5-5 to TRBJ1-2; tentative D call: TRBD1 (5 bases). CDR1 and CDR2 (germline): SGHKS, YYEKEE (reference sequence). V gave up 3 bases and J gave up 6 bases, with 12 bases separating them. This CDR3 has 13 residues. CDR3 nucleotide sequence: TGTGCCAGCAGCTCGCCGACGACAGATGGCTACACCTTC. It specifies CASSSPTTDGYTF.

The chain recombines TRBV30 with TRBJ1-1; the D is unclear. There are 13 residues in the CDR3. The V end was cut by 0 bases, the J end by 1 base, with 6 bases between. The germline gives CDR1 GTSNPN, CDR2 SVGIG (reference sequence). Here the CDR3 reads CAWSVNKNTEAFF. CDR3 in DNA: TGTGCCTGGAGTGTCAATAAGAACACTGAAGCTTTCTTT.

This rearrangement joins TRBV10-2 to TRBJ2-1, with D possibly matching TRBD2 (6 bases). Germline V lookup: CDR1 WSHSY, CDR2 SAAADI. CDR3 length: 15 amino acids. The ends were cut back, 6 bases at V and 8 bases at J, with 20 bases in the middle. CDR3 amino acids: CASRGAGLGVDEQFF. The DNA of the CDR3 is TGCGCCAGCAGGGGAGCGGGCCTGGGGGTCGATGAGCAGTTCTTC.

This rearrangement joins TRBV4-3 to TRBJ2-7, with 8 bases that match TRBD2. Germline trimming cut 0 bases from V and 1 base from J; bases unmatched to any gene: 11. The CDR3 sequence is 18 residues long. The germline V gene encodes CDR1 LGHNA and CDR2 YSLEER. The CDR3 nucleotides read TGCGCCAGCAGCCAAGACCGACCCTCTGCGGGAGGTTCCTACGAGCAGTACTTC. It is translated as CASSQDRPSAGGSYEQYF.

This chain links TRBV5-1 with TRBJ2-1, with 10 nucleotides matching TRBD2. Germline V gene data show CDR1 as SGHRS and CDR2 as YFSETQ. This CDR3 contains 15 residues. Losses at the gene ends were 2 bases for V and 9 bases for J; bases not matched to a gene: 8. CDR3 in amino acids: CASSFPSGRVREQFF. The CDR3 bases are TGCGCCAGCAGCTTTCCAAGCGGGAGGGTTCGTGAGCAGTTCTTC.

The chain couples TRBV18 to TRBJ2-2; unclear D gene. CDR1 and CDR2 from the germline V gene are KGHSH and LQKENI. The CDR3 contains 15 residues. Trimming removed 2 bases at V and 2 bases at J, with 9 bases between. The CDR3 spells CASSPSWVNTGELFF. The DNA of the CDR3 is TGTGCCAGCTCACCAAGTTGGGTTAACACCGGGGAGCTGTTTTTT.

The chain uses TRBV28 and TRBJ2-1, with D possibly TRBD2 on 5 matching bases. From germline, CDR1 is MDHEN and CDR2 SYDVKM. The CDR3 spans 14 residues. Trimming took 3 bases from V and 7 from J, leaving 13 bases between them. The CDR3 DNA is TGTGCCAGCAGTTTTCTAAGAGGGAAGAATGAGCAGTTCTTC. Protein: CASSFLRGKNEQFF.

The rearrangement links TRBV15 to TRBJ1-2; D is perhaps TRBD1 (5 bases). V gave up 0 bases and J gave up 5 bases, with 13 bases separating them. Looked up from germline, CDR1 is LNHNV and CDR2 is YYDKDF (reference sequence). This CDR3 spans 15 amino acids. DNA of the CDR3: TGTGCCACCAGCAGAGAGGCAGGGATGAAGTATGGCTACACCTTC. Translating it yields CATSREAGMKYGYTF.

The chain has TRBV19 and TRBJ1-5, with D hard to call. CDR1 and CDR2 (germline): LNHDA, SQIVND (reference sequence). Trimming stripped 2 bases from V and 2 bases from J, with 10 bases between. The CDR3 covers 15 residues. CDR3 sequence (DNA): TGTGCCAGTAGTATAACCGGGAACCGCAATCAGCCCCAGCATTTT. Residues: CASSITGNRNQPQHF.

V usage is TRBV5-1 and J usage is TRBJ2-3; possible D gene TRBD1, 7 bases. In germline, CDR1 is SGHRS, CDR2 YFSETQ. The V gene lost 4 bases and the J gene lost 0 bases, with 15 bases spanning the gap. The CDR3 runs to 16 residues. CDR3 region: CASSRGTASSTDTQYF. CDR3 nucleotides: TGCGCCAGCAGCCGCGGGACAGCCTCTAGCACAGATACGCAGTATTTT. Full variable domain (missing parts from reference TRBV5-1 and TRBJ2-3): KAGVTQTPRYLIKTRGQQVTLSCSPISGHRSVSWYQQTPGQGLQFLFEYFSETQRNKGNFPGRFSGRQFSNSRSEMNVSTLELGDSALYLCASSRGTASSTDTQYFGPGTRLTVL.

This clone has a handful of counts. The CDR3 is CASSARQGNQPQHF. CDR3 DNA sequence: TGTGCCAGCAGTGCTCGACAGGGCAATCAGCCCCAGCATTTT. V usage is TRBV27 and J usage is TRBJ1-5; D perhaps matches TRBD1 (6 bases). CDR1 is MNHEY, CDR2 SMNVEV, per germline (reference sequence). The CDR3 consists of 14 residues. V was shortened by 5 bases and J by 2 bases, with 10 bases between the two germline ends.

This chain uses TRBV9 with TRBJ2-1; a possible D gene is TRBD2 (5 bases). Germline CDR1 SGDLS, CDR2 YYNGEE. CDR3 size: 16 residues. Trimming removed 4 bases from V and 0 bases from J, with 14 bases in between. CDR3: CASSFSGTPSYNEQFF. The CDR3 DNA follows: TGTGCCAGCAGCTTCAGCGGCACTCCCTCCTACAATGAGCAGTTCTTC. Based on the CDR3 plus reference TRBV9 and TRBJ2-1, the full variable domain is DSGVTQTPKHLITATGQRVTLRCSPRSGDLSVYWYQQSLDQGLQFLIQYYNGEERAKGNILERFSAQQFPDLHSELNLSSLELGDSALYFCASSFSGTPSYNEQFFGPGTRLTVL.

This clone was seen only once. CDR3: CASRTGADTGELFF. CDR3 nucleotide sequence: TGTGCCAGCCGGACAGGGGCGGACACCGGGGAGCTGTTTTTT. The V gene is TRBV18, the J gene TRBJ2-2, with 9 bases lining up with TRBD1. Germline CDR1 KGHSH, CDR2 LQKENI. Unmatched junction bases numbered 4, after V lost 8 bases and J lost 3 bases. The CDR3 is made up of 14 amino acids.

This chain links TRBV10-3 with TRBJ2-1; TRBD2 agrees at 10 bases. The CDR3 contains 16 residues. V lost 0 bases to trimming and J lost 6 bases; unmatched junction nucleotides: 5. CDR1 and CDR2 (germline): ENHRY, SYGVKD. The CDR3 DNA reads TGTGCCATCAGTGAGTCCCCGGGACTAGCGACCAATGAGCAGTTCTTC. Protein product: CAISESPGLATNEQFF.

This chain uses TRBV28 with TRBJ2-1, with 8 nucleotides matching TRBD2. Germline CDR1 is MDHEN and CDR2 is SYDVKM. Germline trimming cut 8 bases from V and 3 bases from J; bases unmatched to any gene: 6. The CDR3 contains 14 residues. CDR3: CASASGGLYNEQFF. The CDR3 bases are TGTGCCAGCGCGTCGGGAGGGCTCTACAATGAGCAGTTCTTC.

This chain connects TRBV14 to TRBJ2-5; D gene uncertain. V was shortened by 2 bases and J by 1 base, with 14 bases between the two germline ends. The CDR3 consists of 16 residues. CDR1 and CDR2 (germline): SGHDN, FVKESK. The CDR3 reads CASSQNPSSRQETQYF. CDR3 DNA sequence: TGTGCCAGCAGCCAAAACCCGTCCAGCCGCCAAGAGACCCAGTACTTC.